This TCR beta chain was sequenced in a study of cytomegalovirus exposure and HLA in healthy donors (dated by TCRdb to about 2017). General notes on the study: An earlier analysis of approximately 590 of the donors reported 250 to 350 Gb of sequence data and 100 million to 130 million unique TCR beta sequences from some 180 million T cells. Around 330 gigabases of sequencing data and around 88 million unique TCR sequences made up an early release that covered nearly 650 HLA-typed donors. Of the roughly 410 genotyped donors, approximately 80% were placed in the genetic ancestry cluster associated with self-reported Caucasian donors. The study aimed to test whether signatures of past pathogen exposure could be identified by cataloging public T cell receptors. Using immunosequencing, the study profiled T cell repertoires from 640 or so subjects and related those repertoires to cytomegalovirus serostatus. Along with the 666-subject first cohort, a separate validation cohort of some 130 different subjects was used. The study combined high-throughput TCR immunosequencing, statistical association of individual TCRs with disease status, and machine learning to predict cytomegalovirus infection status. In a later analysis, previously published TCR beta repertoires from 666 donors were re-analyzed and high-resolution HLA genotyping was added so that TCR occurrence patterns could be studied. Rather than drawing on any new phenotypic data, the later analysis identified candidate immune exposures from TCR beta sequences and the way those sequences occurred across donors. In an earlier analysis of 500 to 650 of the donors, high-throughput TCR beta sequencing was used to judge whether each TCR beta V gene segment behaved as functional or pseudogenic. Donor age, sex, ethnicity and CMV serostatus were compiled together with the repertoire data. In a later genetic analysis, genome-wide SNP genotypes for about 55% of the roughly 700 donors were used, and that subset was treated as a discovery cohort. Every discovery cohort repertoire had been produced on one sequencing platform. Both class I and class II loci were covered by HLA typing, at four-digit resolution. The number of donors typed differed by locus, with roughly 629-640 for A, B, C, DRB1 and DQB1, roughly 520 for DQA1, 600 to 610 for DPA1, and under 490 for DPB1. Roughly five DR-DQ haplotypes were handled as single units for association and clustering because linkage in the cohort was strong. Among under 450 genotyped donors of the cohort, an average of approximately 240,000 unique TCR beta nucleotide sequences were sequenced per donor, around 20% of them non-productive. General conclusions and limits of the study: Some IMGT-functional V segments, including TRBV6-2 and TRBV6-3, could not be told apart with the 87-base-pair reads, so those segments were excluded. CMV serostatus was the only immune exposure information available for the cohort. The classifier was reported to diagnose cytomegalovirus status with high specificity and sensitivity in both the original and validation cohorts. Linkage disequilibrium might explain the correlated functional status among segregating V segments, but an unknown experimental factor could not be ruled out. Only TCR beta chains were sequenced in this cohort, and the absence of alpha or paired-chain data limited detectable features. According to a later analysis, TCR association rates differed among HLA loci, with DRB1 alleles showing the most associated TCRs and HLA-C alleles showing the fewest. The study gave a list of about 160 TCR beta chains associated with cytomegalovirus. In a later analysis, several top co-occurrence clusters were reported to appear linked to parvovirus B19, influenza, CMV and Epstein-Barr virus. Because HLA typing was missing for some donors at each locus, association tests included only the typed subset. Sequencing depth was assumed to be roughly uniform across donors in the presence/absence analyses, though that assumption may not hold. A group of highly shared sequence variants was considered likely to be a technical artifact of the sequencing pipeline. Most TCR sequences were seen in very few donors, while some public TCRs were found in many individuals. A later genetic analysis reported fewer N-insertions in productive TCRs among donors in an Asian-associated ancestry cluster than the approximately 670-donor mean. Most CMV-associated TCR beta chains appeared to be HLA-restricted in a later analysis, and the HLA associations seemed to be driven largely by CMV exposure. V-gene and J-gene trimming of TCR beta chains was associated with a missense DCLRE1C variant in a later genetic analysis, and the association was replicated in an independent cohort. Specific HLA alleles were associated with roughly 16,000 TCR beta sequences at a false discovery rate of 0.05 in a later analysis. In a later analysis, HLA-associated TCR beta chains showed more clonal expansion and lower generation probabilities than non-associated chains that were equally common. In vitro tests confirmed that a few of the cytomegalovirus-associated TCR beta chains recognize cytomegalovirus antigens. When HLA alleles, especially DR and DQ, strongly co-occurred, TCR associations were difficult to assign to individual alleles. It was suggested by the authors that the approach could potentially be generalized to other disease states and immunological phenotypes. Because counts were too low, more than 15 rarely observed V segments, including chromosome 9 orphons, were excluded from the earlier analysis of roughly 580 of the donors. A further reported finding was that TCR beta sequences accurately predicted the HLA-A and HLA-B alleles for most subjects in the first cohort. In an earlier analysis of some 640 of the donors, most TCR beta V segments were observed in productive rearrangements about 87% or about 30% of the time, broadly matching IMGT annotations.

The library relied on the immunoSEQ multiplex PCR assay. The multiplex PCR relied on a mix of 60 forward primers for TCR Vbeta segments and 13 reverse primers for TCR Jbeta segments. A multiplex PCR assay on genomic DNA amplified the CDR3 region of rearranged TCR beta genes. On the Illumina HiSeq System, the amplified TCR beta libraries were sequenced as 87-base-pair reads. On the authors' methods: A later analysis tallied roughly 80 million unique TCR beta chains across the 666 repertoires, and around 12 million of those chains were shared by two or more donors. A nearest-neighbor algorithm error-corrected the raw reads and collapsed the reads into unique sequences, merging closely related sequences to remove PCR and sequencing errors. To assign V, D and J gene segments, CDR3 sequences were aligned to IMGT reference sequences. Each retained sequence needed at least a six-nucleotide match to both a V gene segment and a J gene segment. A rearrangement was called productive if the CDR3 had no stop codons and remained in frame with V and J, and every other rearrangement was called non-productive. Following IMGT convention, CDR3 was defined as the stretch from the second conserved V-encoded cysteine up to the conserved J-encoded phenylalanine. Sequences without an unambiguous match to a single V gene segment were excluded from the earlier analysis of about 630 of the donors. In an earlier analysis of 587 of the donors, V segments were called functional above 56.7% productive rearrangements and were called segregating when the between-donor standard deviation exceeded 5%. A statistical classification framework was built for diagnosing cytomegalovirus status from the catalog of TCR beta chain sequences. A later analysis assigned V and J genes by comparing TCR nucleotide sequences with IMGT/GENE-DB human TR gene sequences. The TCRdist pipeline was used in a later analysis to assign CDR3 sequences and most-parsimonious VDJ recombination scenarios. In a later analysis, each TCR beta chain was defined by its CDR3 amino acid sequence together with its V-gene family, and reads lacking a unique V-gene family were excluded. As a way to deal with suspected cross-contamination and a sequencing artifact, a later analysis dropped 450 to 600 nucleotide sequences that were highly shared and had low generation probability. For each public chain, a later analysis derived a clonal expansion index from normalized ranks of inferred template counts within each repertoire. In a later analysis, generation probabilities were computed using a VDJ recombination model fitted to out-of-frame rearrangements, and the results were checked against IGoR. A later analysis scored TCR-TCR, TCR-HLA and TCR-CMV co-occurrence with hypergeometric tests, applying a repertoire-size bias correction to TCR pairs. In a later analysis, false discovery rates were estimated by permuting HLA or CMV assignments 20 times. In a later analysis, co-occurring TCRs were grouped with DBSCAN, and TCRdist sequence similarity was added when clustering was performed within HLA-allele-positive subsets. For co-occurrence clustering, repertoires with fewer than 30,000 or more than 120,000 public chains were excluded, along with four or five repertoires with anomalous nucleotide sharing. Not all clones reach the TCRdb copy of this immuneACCESS table, which keeps in-frame sequences only. Checked studies attribute under half of the gap to unresolved V genes and leave the rest unexplained. D and trimming were read from the DNA, whereas the V and J calls and clone size are those reported in that table. The table for this sample lists 150,000 or so clones; around four fifths of them were counted only once. The ten biggest clones cover under 2% of the sample.

The cohort comprised more than 550 healthy bone marrow donors. All cohort members were sampled while nominally healthy, although unrecorded immune exposures were likely present. The donor was CMV seronegative and was included in the group of about 350 seronegative cohort members. Each donor provided a peripheral blood sample, and peripheral blood mononuclear cells were used for TCR beta sequencing. The Qiagen DNeasy Blood Extraction Kit was used to extract genomic DNA from the blood cell samples. Of note for this clone: What antigen it recognizes has not been identified. No per-base quality is available; no much larger clone lies one base away.

Germline trimming amounts to 4 bases on V and 5 bases on J, with 10 as the count of junction bases outside the gene matches. The CDR3 spans 16 residues, from the cysteine through the phenylalanine. The sequence is cut down to CDR3 DNA, 48 bases in frame from base 1. The germline V gene (reference sequence) specifies SGHAT as CDR1 and FQDESV as CDR2. The sequenced material came from PBMCs. The sequence was obtained from a young man in good health and CMV-seronegative. Rearrangement joined TRBV11-1 to TRBJ2-1; 8 bases in the junction line up with TRBD2. Read as DNA, the sequence is TGTGCCAGCAGCTGGGCGAGCGGGGGATCAAACAATGAGCAGTTCTTC. Its product reads: CASSWASGGSNNEQFF.